The 26 T cell receptor beta chains listed next were all sequenced from one sample in a study of CD8 T cells in Susac syndrome (dated 2019 in TCRdb). The library came from the immunoSEQ multiplex PCR assay. RNA was extracted using the RNeasy kit, and about 0.45 to 1 ug of the RNA was reverse transcribed with random hexamers. In TCRdb, the public reads were trimmed at Q25 with fastp and aligned with MiXCR, with productive beta chains retained. Under each unique CDR3 protein, matching rows form one entry showing the most common genes and DNA. This sample comprises approximately 210,000 distinct CDR3 sequences, approximately 94% of them detected only once. The ten largest clones take up about 0.14% of the sample. The sample comprised CD4+ T cells from PBMCs. These receptors were obtained from a human donor with Susac syndrome.

The rearrangement joins TRBV20-1 to TRBJ1-1; D ambiguous. The CDR3 length is 12 residues. Germline loops: CDR1 DFQATT, CDR2 SNEGSKA (reference sequence). Deletions cut 5 bases from V and 1 base from J, with 8 bases between. For the CDR3, the DNA is TGCAGTGCTGGTCGTGGGAACACTGAAGCTTTCTTT. It specifies CSAGRGNTEAFF.

This clonotype was recorded once. V and J are TRBV5-1 and TRBJ2-4; D might be TRBD2 (5 bases). The CDR3 totals 13 residues. Per the germline V gene, CDR1 is SGHRS and CDR2 is YFSETQ. With 0 bases removed from V and 9 bases from J, the gap between germline ends came to 10 bases. The CDR3 coding sequence is TGCGCCAGCAGCTTGGGTACGGGAACCATTCAGTACTTC. Translation: CASSLGTGTIQYF.

The genes are TRBV12-3 or TRBV12-4 and TRBJ1-5; tentative D call: TRBD1 (5 bases). The V end lost 3 bases, the J end lost 5 bases, and 14 bases lay between the germline ends. The CDR3 totals 15 residues. CDR3 bases: TGTGCCAGCAGTTTTTCGGGGCAGGGCGATCAGCCCCAGCATTTT. This translates into CASSFSGQGDQPQHF.

The gene calls are TRBV9 and TRBJ2-7; 8 bases align to TRBD1. There are 14 residues in the CDR3. The germline V gene encodes CDR1 SGDLS and CDR2 YYNGEE. V gave up 3 bases and J gave up 3 bases; unmatched junction bases: 5. CDR3 sequence (DNA): TGTGCCAGCAGCGCGGCGGGACAGGACTACGAGCAGTACTTC. Translated: CASSAAGQDYEQYF. The variable domain in full, with the rest retrieved from reference TRBV9 and TRBJ2-7, is DSGVTQTPKHLITATGQRVTLRCSPRSGDLSVYWYQQSLDQGLQFLIQYYNGEERAKGNILERFSAQQFPDLHSELNLSSLELGDSALYFCASSAAGQDYEQYFGPGTRLTVT.

This chain connects TRBV12-3 or TRBV12-4 to TRBJ2-5; TRBD2 is a possible D gene (7 bases). The length of the CDR3 is 15 residues. Trimming cost V 0 bases and J 2 bases, with 10 bases left between them. Written as DNA, the CDR3 is TGTGCCAGCAGTTTAGCGGGGGGGCAACAAGAGACCCAGTACTTC. Translation: CASSLAGGQQETQYF.

The chain couples TRBV20-1 to TRBJ1-5; 7 nucleotides align to TRBD1. J was trimmed by 0 bases and V by 1 base; bases with no gene match: 9. The CDR3 spans 17 residues. Germline V gives CDR1 DFQATT, CDR2 SNEGSKA (reference sequence). CDR3 in amino acids: CSARVSRDRHSNQPQHF. Here the CDR3 DNA reads TGCAGTGCTAGAGTTTCCCGGGACAGACATAGCAATCAGCCCCAGCATTTT.

V usage is TRBV7-9 and J usage is TRBJ2-6, with D unclear. With 1 base removed from V and 0 bases from J, the gap between germline ends came to 1 base. This CDR3 has 14 residues. Germline CDR1 SEHNR, CDR2 FQNEAQ (reference sequence). This chain's CDR3 is CASSLGSGANVLTF. The CDR3 DNA sequence: TGTGCCAGCAGCTTAGGCTCTGGGGCCAACGTCCTGACTTTC.

The V gene is TRBV20-1, the J gene TRBJ2-4; 7 positions agree with TRBD1. The length of the CDR3 is 14 residues. Per the germline V gene, CDR1 is DFQATT and CDR2 is SNEGSKA (reference sequence). Trimming cost V 1 base and J 4 bases; bases outside gene matches: 4. The CDR3 DNA sequence: TGCAGTGCTAGAGTACCGGGACAGAAAAACATTCAGTACTTC. Its translation is CSARVPGQKNIQYF.

This clonotype is a singleton in its sample. The V and J genes are TRBV6-5 and TRBJ2-3; D is unclear. The germline V and J ends were trimmed by 5 bases and 0 bases, with 6 bases remaining between them. The CDR3 consists of 13 residues. CDR1 and CDR2 from the germline V gene are MNHEY and SVGAGI. The CDR3, as DNA: TGTGCCAGCAGTGCTCTTAGCACAGATACGCAGTATTTT. This encodes CASSALSTDTQYF.

V usage is TRBV15 and J usage is TRBJ1-5; 9 bases map to TRBD1. Germline V CDR1 and CDR2: LNHNV, YYDKDF (reference sequence). This CDR3 region has 18 residues. V shed 0 bases, J shed 5 bases, and the junction held 11 bases outside the gene matches. The CDR3 coding sequence is TGTGCCACCAGCAGAGATTTTACAGGGACAGGGTGGGATCAGCCCCAGCATTTT. This translates into CATSRDFTGTGWDQPQHF.

The chain joins TRBV4-3 to TRBJ1-2; D gene unclear. Germline V gene sequence: CDR1 LGHNA, CDR2 YSLEER. The CDR3 has 14 amino acids. Between the trimmed V and J ends, which lost 0 bases and 2 bases, there was a span of 7 bases. CDR3 DNA sequence: TGCGCCAGCAGCCAAGAGAGGGAAAACTATGGCTACACCTTC. It yields the protein CASSQERENYGYTF.

This clonotype was picked up a small number of times. V and J are TRBV6-1 and TRBJ2-7; either TRBD1 or TRBD2 may supply D (6 bases each). Germline lookup yields CDR1 MNHNS and CDR2 SASEGT. The CDR3 sequence is 15 residues long. Trimming took 6 bases from V and 5 from J, leaving 20 bases between them. The CDR3 spells CASRAGTRESDEQYF. The DNA of the CDR3 is TGTGCCAGCAGGGCCGGGACACGGGAGTCAGACGAGCAGTACTTC.

V is TRBV12-3 or TRBV12-4 and J is TRBJ1-1, with D hard to call. The CDR3 sequence is 13 residues long. V dropped 1 base and J dropped 11 bases, with 14 bases sitting between them. The CDR3, as DNA: TGTGCCAGCAGTTTAGTTGAGGTATCATGGGCTTTCTTT. This translates into CASSLVEVSWAFF.

This sequence joins TRBV9 and TRBJ2-1; D gene ambiguous. Between the trimmed V and J ends, which lost 2 bases and 10 bases, there was a span of 16 bases. Germline V gene sequence: CDR1 SGDLS, CDR2 YYNGEE. This CDR3 is 14 amino acids long. The CDR3 region has the DNA TGTGCCAGCAGCGTTAGCCCACAGCCTCGGGAGCAGTTCTTC. Translation: CASSVSPQPREQFF.

The gene calls are TRBV5-1 and TRBJ1-1; a weak D match, TRBD1 (5 bases). V gave up 0 bases and J gave up 4 bases, with 10 bases separating them. The CDR3 has 14 amino acids. CDR1 is SGHRS, CDR2 YFSETQ, per germline. CDR3 DNA: TGCGCCAGCAGCTTGGTGTGGGGCGCCACTGAAGCTTTCTTT. Translating it yields CASSLVWGATEAFF.

The chain couples TRBV29-1 to TRBJ2-2, with a tentative D call TRBD2 (7 bases). Per germline, CDR1 SQVTM and CDR2 ANQGSEA. Trimming removed 5 bases at V and 6 bases at J, with 13 bases between. The CDR3 sequence is 13 residues long. For the CDR3, the DNA is TGCAGCGTTCGCCTGCGGGGGCCCGGGGAGCTGTTTTTT. This sequence encodes CSVRLRGPGELFF.

CDR3 loop: CASSLEQEGDTQYF. CDR3 coding DNA: TGTGCCAGCAGTTTAGAGCAGGAGGGAGATACGCAGTATTTT. This rearrangement joins TRBV12-3 or TRBV12-4 to TRBJ2-3; tentatively, D is TRBD2 (6 bases). Between the trimmed V and J ends, which lost 1 base and 5 bases, there was a span of 10 bases. CDR3 size: 14 residues.

J is TRBJ2-7 and V is TRBV20-1; perhaps TRBD2 as D (6 bases). CDR1 DFQATT and CDR2 SNEGSKA come from the germline V gene (reference sequence). The CDR3 covers 13 residues. The V gene lost 6 bases and the J gene lost 0 bases, with 12 bases spanning the gap. The CDR3 DNA is TGCAGTGCCCCACGGGACTTCTCCTACGAGCAGTACTTC. Translating gives CSAPRDFSYEQYF.

The V and J genes are TRBV20-1 and TRBJ2-3; 9 bases fit TRBD2. Germline CDR1 DFQATT, CDR2 SNEGSKA (reference sequence). V was pared by 3 bases and J by 1 base, with 2 bases of the junction left unmatched. The CDR3 length is 14 residues. CDR3: CSASLAGRTDTQYF. The CDR3 DNA sequence: TGCAGTGCTAGCCTAGCGGGGCGCACAGATACGCAGTATTTT.

V usage is TRBV25-1 and J usage is TRBJ2-3; possibly TRBD2 for D (6 bases). This CDR3 contains 15 residues. Germline V gene data show CDR1 as MGHDK and CDR2 as SYGVNS. Trimming took off 5 bases at V and 1 base at J, with 13 bases between the two ends. CDR3 bases: TGTGCCAGCAGTCGGCGGGCTAGCGGCACAGATACGCAGTATTTT. This codes for CASSRRASGTDTQYF.

This sequence joins TRBV7-2 and TRBJ1-5; TRBD1 matches 8 bases. Germline loops: CDR1 SGHTA, CDR2 FQGNSA. With V trimmed by 6 bases and J by 6 bases, 4 bases remained unmatched. The CDR3 extends over 13 amino acids. The DNA of the CDR3 is TGTGCCAGCAGGGAAACAGGGGGTCAGCCCCAGCATTTT. Its protein is CASRETGGQPQHF. Together with reference TRBV7-2 and TRBJ1-5, the CDR3 gives the full variable domain: GAGVSQSPSNKVTEKGKDVELRCDPISGHTALYWYRQSLGQGLEFLIYFQGNSAPDKSGLPSDRFSAERTGGSVSTLTIQRTQQEDSAVYLCASRETGGQPQHFGDGTRLSIL.

This chain uses TRBV18 with TRBJ2-6, with TRBD1 identical over 9 bases. The CDR3 runs 16 residues. Losses at the gene ends were 4 bases for V and 2 bases for J; bases not matched to a gene: 3. The germline gives CDR1 KGHSH, CDR2 LQKENI. The DNA for the CDR3 is TGTGCCAGCTCACGGACAGGGGAGGCTGGGGCCAACGTCCTGACTTTC. Translating it yields CASSRTGEAGANVLTF.

The chain joins TRBV10-3 to TRBJ2-5, with 9 bases identical to TRBD2. The CDR3 length is 14 residues. Germline trimming cut 4 bases from V and 4 bases from J; bases unmatched to any gene: 4. Germline V gene lookup returns CDR1 ENHRY and CDR2 SYGVKD. Written as DNA, the CDR3 is TGTGCCATCAGTGTCGCGGGGGGGAGAGAGACCCAGTACTTC. Residues: CAISVAGGRETQYF.

V usage is TRBV5-4 and J usage is TRBJ2-3; D possibly corresponds to TRBD2 (5 bases). Between the trimmed V and J ends, which lost 0 bases and 4 bases, there was a span of 9 bases. CDR3 length: 14 residues. The germline V gene encodes CDR1 SGHNT and CDR2 YYREEE (reference sequence). The CDR3 nucleotides read TGTGCCAGCAGCTTGGCGGTGAGGGCAGATACGCAGTATTTT. Protein product: CASSLAVRADTQYF.

The table lists this clonotype with a few counts. The chain couples TRBV28 to TRBJ2-7; TRBD1 or TRBD2 may be the D gene (6 bases each). There are 14 residues in the CDR3. Looked up from germline, CDR1 is MDHEN and CDR2 is SYDVKM. V was cut by 2 bases and J by 1 base, with 9 bases left in between. The CDR3 spells CASSLGGTSYEQYF. The CDR3 coding sequence is TGTGCCAGCAGTTTAGGAGGGACATCCTACGAGCAGTACTTC.

This sequence joins TRBV7-2 and TRBJ2-3; D gene uncertain. The CDR3 has 17 residues. The V gene lost 5 bases and the J gene lost 4 bases, with 22 bases spanning the gap. CDR1 SGHTA and CDR2 FQGNSA come from the germline V gene. The CDR3, as DNA: TGTGCCAGCAGCCGCAGGTCCCGGCAGTCTGGGGCAGATACGCAGTATTTT. Amino acids: CASSRRSRQSGADTQYF.